This TCR beta chain was captured in a study of control samples from healthy donors and cancer patients. The CDR3 extends over 12 amino acids. Between the trimmed V and J ends, which lost 5 bases and 4 bases, there was a span of 9 bases. Germline V lookup: CDR1 KGHSH, CDR2 LQKENI. Sequenced by immunoSEQ multiplex PCR; TCRdb stores in-frame clones only, minus some. There are approximately 100,000 clones in the sample; roughly 86% occur only once, and 1.5% to 2% lies in the top ten. The specimen sequenced was blood. The chain combines TRBV18 with TRBJ2-7; no definite D call. The receptor was derived from a man between 60 and 70 years old in good health. CDR3 region: CASSSGLYEQYF. CDR3 in DNA: TGTGCCAGCTCATCCGGGCTTTACGAGCAGTACTTC.